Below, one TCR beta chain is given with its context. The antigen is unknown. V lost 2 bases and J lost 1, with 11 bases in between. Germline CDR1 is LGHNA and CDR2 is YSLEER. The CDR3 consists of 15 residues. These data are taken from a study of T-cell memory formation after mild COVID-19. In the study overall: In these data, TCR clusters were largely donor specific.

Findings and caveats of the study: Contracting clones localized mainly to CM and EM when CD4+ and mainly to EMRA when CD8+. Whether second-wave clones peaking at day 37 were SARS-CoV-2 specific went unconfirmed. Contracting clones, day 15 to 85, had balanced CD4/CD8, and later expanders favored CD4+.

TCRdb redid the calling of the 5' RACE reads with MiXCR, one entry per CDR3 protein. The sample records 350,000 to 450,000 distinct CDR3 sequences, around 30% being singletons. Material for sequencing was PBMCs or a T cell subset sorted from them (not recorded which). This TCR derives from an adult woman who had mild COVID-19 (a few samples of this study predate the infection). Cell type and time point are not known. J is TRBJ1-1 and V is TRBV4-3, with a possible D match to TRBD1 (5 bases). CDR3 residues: CASSQLPGQNTEAFF. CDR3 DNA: TGCGCCAGCAGCCAACTACCTGGACAGAACACTGAAGCTTTCTTT.